Presented here are 22 T cell receptor beta chains from one specimen sequenced in a study of blood T cell repertoires in COVID-19. Method: immunoSEQ multiplex PCR; TCRdb's copy keeps in-frame clones and lacks some. There are about 130,000 clones in the sample; 74% occur only once, and more than 5% lies in the top ten. Sequenced sample: peripheral blood. The receptors here all came from a man aged 55 to 70 with acute or convalescent COVID-19.

The chain couples TRBV6-5 to TRBJ2-1; D possibly corresponds to TRBD2 (6 bases). V gave up 2 bases and J gave up 6 bases, with 17 bases separating them. The CDR3 runs 16 residues. The germline CDR1 and CDR2 sequences are MNHEY and SVGAGI. The CDR3 DNA reads as TGTGCCAGCAGTTACCCGAGCGGGCGGGGCCTCAATGAGCAGTTCTTC. Residues: CASSYPSGRGLNEQFF.

For the CDR3, the DNA is TGTGCCAGCAGTGTTCTTGACAGGGCGGATGAAAAACTGTTTTTT. It is translated as CASSVLDRADEKLFF. This chain links TRBV27 with TRBJ1-4, with 7 bases fitting TRBD1. The CDR3 length is 15 residues. Germline-derived CDR1 and CDR2 are MNHEY and SMNVEV (reference sequence). V shed 5 bases and J 6 bases; nucleotides not matched to a gene: 9.

This chain joins TRBV4-2 and TRBJ2-2; D is possibly TRBD2 (5 bases). Trimming removed 0 bases at V and 0 bases at J, with 8 bases between. This CDR3 has 16 amino acids. Germline CDR1 reads LGHNA; CDR2 reads YNFKEQ. The CDR3: CASSQDPGTNTGELFF. CDR3 coding DNA: TGTGCCAGCAGCCAAGATCCCGGGACGAACACCGGGGAGCTGTTTTTT.

The V call is TRBV7-2, the J call TRBJ2-5; a weak D match, TRBD1 (6 bases). The ends were cut back, 5 bases at V and 4 bases at J, with 20 bases in the middle. Per the germline V gene, CDR1 is SGHTA and CDR2 is FQGNSA. This CDR3 has 16 residues. The CDR3 nucleotides are TGTGCCAGCAGCCTGAGCATTTACAGGGAAGGAGAGACCCAGTACTTC. Translation: CASSLSIYREGETQYF. The full variable domain, with the rest looked up from reference TRBV7-2 and TRBJ2-5, is GAGVSQSPSNKVTEKGKDVELRCDPISGHTALYWYRQSLGQGLEFLIYFQGNSAPDKSGLPSDRFSAERTGGSVSTLTIQRTQQEDSAVYLCASSLSIYREGETQYFGPGTRLLVL.

The chain couples TRBV2 to TRBJ1-1, with D possibly TRBD1 on 6 matching bases. Trimming shortened V by 5 bases and J by 3 bases, and 13 bases separated the two germline ends. Germline V gene sequence: CDR1 SNHLY, CDR2 FYNNEI. This CDR3 is 14 amino acids long. This CDR3 is CASSLPTGYTEAFF. CDR3 in DNA: TGTGCCAGCAGTTTACCGACAGGCTACACTGAAGCTTTCTTT. The full variable domain, its missing parts supplied by reference TRBV2 and TRBJ1-1, is EPEVTQTPSHQVTQMGQEVILRCVPISNHLYFYWYRQILGQKVEFLVSFYNNEISEKSEIFDDQFSVERPDGSNFTLKIRSTKLEDSAMYFCASSLPTGYTEAFFGQGTRLTVV.

In this sample, this clone turned up once. The J gene is TRBJ1-4, the V gene TRBV3-1 (or the pseudogene TRBV3-2); D gene unclear. V gave up 4 bases and J gave up 3 bases, with 15 bases separating them. This CDR3 contains 16 residues. Germline-derived CDR1 and CDR2 are LGHDT and YNNKEL (reference sequence). CDR3 amino acids: CASSRFDRGSNEKLFF. Written as DNA, the CDR3 is TGTGCCAGCAGCCGCTTCGATCGGGGTTCTAATGAAAAACTGTTTTTT.

CDR3 region: CASGLWLAGGTNEQFF. CDR3 DNA sequence: TGTGCTAGTGGTTTGTGGCTAGCGGGAGGGACCAATGAGCAGTTCTTC. The chain joins TRBV12-5 to TRBJ2-1; 12 bases agree with TRBD2. Germline-derived CDR1 and CDR2 are LGHNT and FRNRAP. The CDR3 contains 16 residues. The V segment lost 2 bases and the J segment 6 bases; nucleotides outside the gene matches: 5.

Here the CDR3 reads CASTGQGKLLREAFF. The CDR3 DNA is TGTGCCAGCACCGGACAGGGAAAATTGTTGCGAGAAGCTTTCTTT. V is TRBV25-1 and J is TRBJ1-1; 8 bases are shared with TRBD1. The germline gives CDR1 MGHDK, CDR2 SYGVNS. This CDR3 region has 15 residues. J gave up 8 bases and V 7 bases, and 15 bases lay outside the gene matches.

This sequence joins TRBV9 and TRBJ2-1; 10 bases map to TRBD2. The CDR3 sequence is 17 residues long. The V gene end was trimmed by 3 bases and the J gene end by 4 bases; junction bases not matched to a gene: 10. Germline V gives CDR1 SGDLS, CDR2 YYNGEE. CDR3 in amino acids: CASSDGGGLAEYNEQFF. CDR3 in DNA: TGTGCCAGCAGCGACGGGGGAGGACTAGCGGAGTACAATGAGCAGTTCTTC. Supplemented by reference TRBV9 and TRBJ2-1, the full variable domain reads DSGVTQTPKHLITATGQRVTLRCSPRSGDLSVYWYQQSLDQGLQFLIQYYNGEERAKGNILERFSAQQFPDLHSELNLSSLELGDSALYFCASSDGGGLAEYNEQFFGPGTRLTVL.

The gene calls are TRBV18 and TRBJ1-2; D unclear. Germline CDR1 KGHSH, CDR2 LQKENI. The CDR3 contains 17 residues. V was shortened by 3 bases and J by 4 bases, with 21 bases between the two germline ends. CDR3 nucleotide sequence: TGTGCCAGCTCACCTTCGTATACAGTCCGGCAGTCCTATGGCTACACCTTC. Amino acid sequence: CASSPSYTVRQSYGYTF.

This clone was detected a few times. The chain links TRBV5-1 to TRBJ2-3; no definite D call. Germline V lookup: CDR1 SGHRS, CDR2 YFSETQ. The V end was cut by 4 bases, the J end by 6 bases, with 12 bases between. The CDR3 is made up of 13 amino acids. CDR3 nucleotide sequence: TGCGCCAGCAGCCCCACAATCGATGATACGCAGTATTTT. Translated, it gives CASSPTIDDTQYF.

A single count supports this clone. The J gene is TRBJ2-7, the V gene TRBV19; a possible D gene is TRBD2 (7 bases). The CDR3 contains 13 residues. With 1 base removed from V and 5 bases from J, the gap between germline ends came to 9 bases. Germline V CDR1 and CDR2: LNHDA, SQIVND (reference sequence). CDR3 bases: TGTGCCAGTAGTATAGGGGGGGGCGACGAGCAGTACTTC. This gives the protein CASSIGGGDEQYF.

This clone has a single count. Here the CDR3 reads CASSPQGAANTGELFF. The CDR3 DNA follows: TGTGCCAGCTCACCACAGGGGGCTGCGAACACCGGGGAGCTGTTTTTT. The genes are TRBV18 and TRBJ2-2, with TRBD1 identical over 7 bases. Trimming took 1 base from V and 0 from J; bases not matched to a gene: 2. The CDR3 spans 16 residues. Germline lookup yields CDR1 KGHSH and CDR2 LQKENI.

The V and J genes are TRBV7-2 and TRBJ1-5, with 8 bases aligning to TRBD1. CDR1 SGHTA and CDR2 FQGNSA come from the germline V gene. V shed 5 bases, J shed 4 bases, and the junction held 4 bases outside the gene matches. This CDR3 spans 14 amino acids. The CDR3 coding sequence is TGTGCCAGCAGCCAAGGACAGGGAAATCAGCCCCAGCATTTT. Translating gives CASSQGQGNQPQHF.

V is TRBV4-1 and J is TRBJ1-4; 7 bases are a match to TRBD1. From germline, CDR1 is MGHRA and CDR2 YSYEKL. V was pared by 1 base and J by 2 bases, with 13 bases of the junction left unmatched. The CDR3 runs to 19 residues. DNA of the CDR3: TGCGCCAGCAGCCAAGCTCGAGGAAGGGGGCGAGGTACTAATGAAAAACTGTTTTTT. Residues: CASSQARGRGRGTNEKLFF.

This clone appeared once. V usage is TRBV12-3 or TRBV12-4 and J usage is TRBJ2-1; D might be TRBD2 (6 bases). This CDR3 region has 11 residues. Trimming removed 6 bases from V and 9 bases from J, with 9 bases in between. The CDR3 coding sequence is TGTGCCAGCAGCCTAGCGTTTGAGCAGTTCTTC. It codes for CASSLAFEQFF.

The V call is TRBV19, the J call TRBJ1-2, with TRBD1 identical over 8 bases. Trimming removed 3 bases from V and 4 bases from J; junction bases left unmatched: 4. The CDR3 extends over 14 amino acids. Germline values: CDR1 LNHDA, CDR2 SQIVND (reference sequence). The CDR3: CASSMDRVVYGYTF. The CDR3, as DNA: TGTGCCAGTAGTATGGACAGGGTGGTCTATGGCTACACCTTC.

This clone appeared a single time. This chain uses TRBV5-1 with TRBJ2-5, with D perhaps TRBD2 (6 bases). V dropped 4 bases and J dropped 5 bases, with 21 bases sitting between them. The CDR3 loop spans 16 amino acids. CDR1 and CDR2 (germline): SGHRS, YFSETQ. CDR3 sequence reads: CASSILSGGSRETQYF. The CDR3 coding sequence is TGCGCCAGCAGCATCCTCTCCGGGGGATCGAGGGAGACCCAGTACTTC. Variable domain in full (rest from reference TRBV5-1 and TRBJ2-5): KAGVTQTPRYLIKTRGQQVTLSCSPISGHRSVSWYQQTPGQGLQFLFEYFSETQRNKGNFPGRFSGRQFSNSRSEMNVSTLELGDSALYLCASSILSGGSRETQYFGPGTRLLVL.

The V gene is TRBV7-3, the J gene TRBJ1-1, with D unresolved. Germline-derived CDR1 and CDR2 are SGHTA and FQGTGA. V shed 2 bases and J shed 1 base, with 5 bases lying between them. The CDR3 contains 13 residues. CDR3 sequence reads: CASSLWANTEAFF. The CDR3 nucleotides are TGTGCCAGCAGCTTATGGGCGAACACTGAAGCTTTCTTT.

The chain couples TRBV7-8 to TRBJ1-5, with TRBD1 identical over 7 bases. The V gene's germline CDR1 is SGHVS and CDR2 FQNEAQ. The CDR3 is 19 amino acids. V was pared by 5 bases and J by 5 bases, with 21 bases of the junction left unmatched. In nucleotides, the CDR3 is TGTGCCAGCAGCCAAGGTTATAATTGGTTGACAGGGAGGCATCAGCCCCAGCATTTT. It specifies CASSQGYNWLTGRHQPQHF.

This chain links TRBV5-5 with TRBJ2-7; 9 nucleotides line up with TRBD1. After removal of 0 bases from V and 4 bases from J, the junction contained 2 bases not matched to a gene. CDR1 SGHKS and CDR2 YYEKEE come from the germline V gene (reference sequence). The CDR3 sequence is 14 residues long. The CDR3 protein is CASSLDRGRYEQYF. The CDR3 DNA is TGTGCCAGCAGCTTGGACAGGGGGCGTTACGAGCAGTACTTC.

The V call is TRBV14, the J call TRBJ2-1; D not certain. The V end was cut by 3 bases, the J end by 7 bases, with 13 bases between. The CDR3 extends over 14 amino acids. CDR1 and CDR2 from the germline V gene are SGHDN and FVKESK. This CDR3 reads CASSQPFGFNEQFF. CDR3 in DNA: TGTGCCAGCAGCCAGCCTTTCGGGTTTAATGAGCAGTTCTTC.